The text below deals with one T cell receptor (beta chain). The sample belongs to a study of blood T cells in healthy people across ages. For the second PCR, which ran for about 7 to 11 cycles, a sample-barcoded 5' primer and a J-beta primer mix were used. TCRdb re-called the 5' RACE reads with MiXCR, one entry per CDR3 protein. The data contain some 760,000 distinct CDR3 sequences, 20% to 25% of them singletons. From germline, CDR1 is SGHDT and CDR2 YYEEEE. V was pared by 5 bases and J by 5 bases, with 16 bases between. CDR3 length: 14 residues. These same data were also listed under a study on T cells of mothers and their children. As that study records: Nobody spotted any persistent microchimeric T cell clones.

J is TRBJ2-5 and V is TRBV5-6; perhaps TRBD2 as D (5 bases). Specimen: blood. The sequence came from a boy younger than 18 in good health. The CDR3: CASSWVRGLETQYF. Written as DNA, the CDR3 is TGTGCCAGCAGTTGGGTACGGGGTCTTGAGACCCAGTACTTC.